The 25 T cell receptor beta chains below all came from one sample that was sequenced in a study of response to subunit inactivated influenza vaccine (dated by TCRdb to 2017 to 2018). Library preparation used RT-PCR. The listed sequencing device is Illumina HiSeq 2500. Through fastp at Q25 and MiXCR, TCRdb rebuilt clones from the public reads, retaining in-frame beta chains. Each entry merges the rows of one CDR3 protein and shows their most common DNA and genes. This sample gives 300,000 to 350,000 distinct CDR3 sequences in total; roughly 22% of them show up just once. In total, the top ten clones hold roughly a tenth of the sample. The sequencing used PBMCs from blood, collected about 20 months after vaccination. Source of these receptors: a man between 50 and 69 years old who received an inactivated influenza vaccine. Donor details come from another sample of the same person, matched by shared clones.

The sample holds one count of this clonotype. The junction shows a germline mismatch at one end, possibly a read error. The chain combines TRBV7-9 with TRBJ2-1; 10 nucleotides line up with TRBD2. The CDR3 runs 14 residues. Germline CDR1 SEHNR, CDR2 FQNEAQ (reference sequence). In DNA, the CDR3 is TGTGCCAACAGCCCGACTAGCGGGTACAATGAGCAGTTCTTC. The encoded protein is CANSPTSGYNEQFF.

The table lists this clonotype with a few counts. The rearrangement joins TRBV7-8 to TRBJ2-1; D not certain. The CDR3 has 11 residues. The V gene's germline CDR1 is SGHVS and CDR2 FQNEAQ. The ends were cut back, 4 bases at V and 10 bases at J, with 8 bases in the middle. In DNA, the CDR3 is TGTGCCAGCAGCTCCCTATACGAGCAGTTCTTC. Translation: CASSSLYEQFF.

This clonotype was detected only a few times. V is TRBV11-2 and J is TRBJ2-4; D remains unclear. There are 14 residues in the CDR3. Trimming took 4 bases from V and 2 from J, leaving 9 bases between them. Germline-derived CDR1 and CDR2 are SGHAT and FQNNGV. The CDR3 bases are TGTGCCAGCAGCTATCAGGCGCCCAAAAACATTCAGTACTTC. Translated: CASSYQAPKNIQYF.

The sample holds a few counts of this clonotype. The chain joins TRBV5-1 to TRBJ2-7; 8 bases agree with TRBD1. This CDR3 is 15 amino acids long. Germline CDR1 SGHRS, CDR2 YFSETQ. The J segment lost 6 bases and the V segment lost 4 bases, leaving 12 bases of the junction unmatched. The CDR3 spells CASSPGQGGVLEQYF. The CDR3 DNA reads TGCGCCAGCAGCCCCGGACAGGGTGGGGTACTCGAGCAGTACTTC.

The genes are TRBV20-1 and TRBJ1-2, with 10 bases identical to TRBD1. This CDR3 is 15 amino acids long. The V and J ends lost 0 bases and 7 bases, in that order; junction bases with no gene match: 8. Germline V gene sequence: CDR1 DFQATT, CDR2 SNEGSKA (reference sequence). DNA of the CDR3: TGCAGTGCTAGAGAGAGGGGGACAGGGGAGGGTGGCTACACCTTC. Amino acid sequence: CSARERGTGEGGYTF.

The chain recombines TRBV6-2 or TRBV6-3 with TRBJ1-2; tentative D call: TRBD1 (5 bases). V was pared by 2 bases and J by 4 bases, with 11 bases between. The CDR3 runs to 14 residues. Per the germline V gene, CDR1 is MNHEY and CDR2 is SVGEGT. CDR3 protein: CASSYRGGSYGYTF. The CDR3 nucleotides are TGTGCCAGCAGTTACAGGGGCGGATCCTATGGCTACACCTTC.

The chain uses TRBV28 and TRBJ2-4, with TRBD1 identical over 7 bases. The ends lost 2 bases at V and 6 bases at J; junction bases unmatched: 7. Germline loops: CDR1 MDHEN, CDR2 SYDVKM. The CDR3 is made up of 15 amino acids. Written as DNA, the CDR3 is TGTGCCAGCAGTTTAGGTTTTAACAGGGGAAACATTCAGTACTTC. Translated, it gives CASSLGFNRGNIQYF.

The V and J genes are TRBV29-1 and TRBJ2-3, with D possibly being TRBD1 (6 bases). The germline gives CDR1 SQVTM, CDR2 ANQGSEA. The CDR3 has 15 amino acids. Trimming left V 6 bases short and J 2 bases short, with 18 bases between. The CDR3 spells CSVGTGQSNTDTQYF. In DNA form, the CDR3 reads TGCAGCGTCGGCACAGGGCAATCGAACACAGATACGCAGTATTTT.

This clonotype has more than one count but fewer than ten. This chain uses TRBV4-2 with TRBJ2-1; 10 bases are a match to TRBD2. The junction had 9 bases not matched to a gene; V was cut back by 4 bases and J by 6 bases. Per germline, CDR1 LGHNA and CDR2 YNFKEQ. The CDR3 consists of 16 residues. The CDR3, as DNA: TGTGCCAGCAGCCTATGGTACGGGACTAGCGCCAATGAGCAGTTCTTC. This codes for CASSLWYGTSANEQFF.

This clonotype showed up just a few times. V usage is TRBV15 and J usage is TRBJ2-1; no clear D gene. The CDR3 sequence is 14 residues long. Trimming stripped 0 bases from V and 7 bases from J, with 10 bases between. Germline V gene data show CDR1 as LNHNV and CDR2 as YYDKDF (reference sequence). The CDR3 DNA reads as TGTGCCACCAGCAGAGATTTCCCGGAGAATGAGCAGTTCTTC. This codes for CATSRDFPENEQFF.

The CDR3 loop is CASSFDWDSAYTF. CDR3 bases: TGTGCCAGCAGTTTCGACTGGGACTCTGCCTACACCTTC. The chain links TRBV28 to TRBJ1-2; TRBD1 might be the D (5 bases). There are 13 residues in the CDR3. The V gene's germline CDR1 is MDHEN and CDR2 SYDVKM. Trimming pared 3 bases from V and 10 bases from J, leaving 15 bases between.

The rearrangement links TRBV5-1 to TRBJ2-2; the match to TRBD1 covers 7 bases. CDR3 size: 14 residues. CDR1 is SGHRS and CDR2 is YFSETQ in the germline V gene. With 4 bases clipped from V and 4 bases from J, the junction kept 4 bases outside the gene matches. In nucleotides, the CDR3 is TGCGCCAGCAGCGGGGACAGAGCCACCGGGGAGCTGTTTTTT. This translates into CASSGDRATGELFF.

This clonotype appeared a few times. The chain's CDR3 is CASRLQETMDTEAFF. Here the CDR3 DNA reads TGTGCCAGCAGGCTACAGGAGACGATGGACACTGAAGCTTTCTTT. This chain uses TRBV2 with TRBJ1-1, with a possible D match to TRBD1 (5 bases). Germline lookup yields CDR1 SNHLY and CDR2 FYNNEI. The V end lost 6 bases, the J end lost 3 bases, and 17 bases lay between the germline ends. The CDR3 consists of 15 residues.

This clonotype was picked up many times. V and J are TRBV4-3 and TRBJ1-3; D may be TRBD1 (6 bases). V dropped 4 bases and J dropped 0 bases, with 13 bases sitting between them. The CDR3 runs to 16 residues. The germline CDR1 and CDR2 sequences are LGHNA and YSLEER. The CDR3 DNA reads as TGCGCCAGCAGCCCGGGACACCCTGACTCTGGAAACACCATATATTTT. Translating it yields CASSPGHPDSGNTIYF.

CDR3 sequence reads: CASSLDQRGYTF. The CDR3, as DNA: TGTGCCAGCAGCTTGGATCAGAGGGGCTACACCTTC. The gene calls are TRBV5-4 and TRBJ1-2; no reliable D call. The germline CDR1 and CDR2 sequences are SGHNT and YYREEE (reference sequence). This CDR3 spans 12 amino acids. Deletions cut 0 bases from V and 8 bases from J, with 8 bases between. Variable domain in full (rest from reference TRBV5-4 and TRBJ1-2): ETGVTQSPTHLIKTRGQQVTLRCSSQSGHNTVSWYQQALGQGPQFIFQYYREEENGRGNFPPRFSGLQFPNYSSELNVNALELDDSALYLCASSLDQRGYTFGSGTRLTVV.

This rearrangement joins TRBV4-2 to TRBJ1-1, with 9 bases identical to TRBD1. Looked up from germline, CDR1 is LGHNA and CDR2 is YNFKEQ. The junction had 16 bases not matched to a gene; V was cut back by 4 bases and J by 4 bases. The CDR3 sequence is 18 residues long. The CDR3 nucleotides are TGTGCCAGCAGCCGTAACAGGGGGCGTATCGAGGGTAGCACTGAAGCTTTCTTT. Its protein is CASSRNRGRIEGSTEAFF.

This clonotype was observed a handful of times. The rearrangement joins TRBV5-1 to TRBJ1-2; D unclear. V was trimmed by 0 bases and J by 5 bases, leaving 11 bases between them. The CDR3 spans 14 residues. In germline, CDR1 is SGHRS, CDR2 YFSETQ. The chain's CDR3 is CASSLAGEVYGYTF. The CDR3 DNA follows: TGCGCCAGCAGCTTGGCTGGGGAAGTTTATGGCTACACCTTC.

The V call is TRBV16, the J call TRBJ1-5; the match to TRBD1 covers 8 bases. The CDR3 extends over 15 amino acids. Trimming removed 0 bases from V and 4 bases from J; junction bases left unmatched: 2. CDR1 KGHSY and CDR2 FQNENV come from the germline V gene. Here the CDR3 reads CASSQSHRGNQPQHF. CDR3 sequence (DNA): TGTGCCAGCAGCCAATCCCACAGGGGGAATCAGCCCCAGCATTTT.

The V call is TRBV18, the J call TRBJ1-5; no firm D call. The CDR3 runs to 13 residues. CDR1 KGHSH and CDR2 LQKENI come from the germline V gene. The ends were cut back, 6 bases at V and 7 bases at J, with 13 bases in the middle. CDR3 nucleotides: TGTGCCAGCTCGTTCCATCCAGAACAGCCCCAGCATTTT. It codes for CASSFHPEQPQHF. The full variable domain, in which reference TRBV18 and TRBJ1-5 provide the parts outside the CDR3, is NAGVMQNPRHLVRRRGQEARLRCSPMKGHSHVYWYRQLPEEGLKFMVYLQKENIIDESGMPKERFSAEFPKEGPSILRIQQVVRGDSAAYFCASSFHPEQPQHFGDGTRLSIL.

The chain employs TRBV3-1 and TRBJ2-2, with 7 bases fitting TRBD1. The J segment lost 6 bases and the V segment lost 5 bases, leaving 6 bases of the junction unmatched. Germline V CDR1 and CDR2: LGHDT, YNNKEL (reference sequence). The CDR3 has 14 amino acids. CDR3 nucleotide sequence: TGTGCCAGCAGCAAAAGCCAGGGGGCCGGGGAGCTGTTTTTT. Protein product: CASSKSQGAGELFF. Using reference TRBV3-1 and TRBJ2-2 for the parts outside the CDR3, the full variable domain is DTAVSQTPKYLVTQMGNDKSIKCEQNLGHDTMYWYKQDSKKFLKIMFSYNNKELIINETVPNRFSPKSPDKAHLNLHINSLELGDSAVYFCASSKSQGAGELFFGEGSRLTVL.

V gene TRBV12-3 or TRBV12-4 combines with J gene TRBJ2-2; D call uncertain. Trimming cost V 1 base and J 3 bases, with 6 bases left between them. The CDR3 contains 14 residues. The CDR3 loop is CASSLELYTGELFF. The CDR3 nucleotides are TGTGCCAGCAGTTTAGAACTCTACACCGGGGAGCTGTTTTTT.

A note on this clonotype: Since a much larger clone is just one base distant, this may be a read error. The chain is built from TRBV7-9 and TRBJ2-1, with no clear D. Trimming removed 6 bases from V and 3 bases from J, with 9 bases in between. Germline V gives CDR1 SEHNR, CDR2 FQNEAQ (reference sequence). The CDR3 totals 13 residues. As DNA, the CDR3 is TGTGCCAGCAGACCTACCGACTACAATGAGCAGTTCTTC. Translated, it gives CASRPTDYNEQFF.

The CDR3 coding sequence is TGTGCCAGCAGGGCCCCAACTCGGGACTCTGAAGCTTTCTTT. Its translation is CASRAPTRDSEAFF. This rearrangement joins TRBV6-1 to TRBJ1-1; possible D gene TRBD1, 5 bases. Trimming stripped 6 bases from V and 6 bases from J, with 17 bases between. Germline loops: CDR1 MNHNS, CDR2 SASEGT. This CDR3 has 14 residues.

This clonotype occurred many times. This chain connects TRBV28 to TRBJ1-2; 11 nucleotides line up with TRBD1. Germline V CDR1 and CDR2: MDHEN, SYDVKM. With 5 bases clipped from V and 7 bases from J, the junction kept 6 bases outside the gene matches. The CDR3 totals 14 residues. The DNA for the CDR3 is TGTGCCAGCAGTAAACAAGGGACAGGGGGTGGCTACACCTTC. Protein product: CASSKQGTGGGYTF.

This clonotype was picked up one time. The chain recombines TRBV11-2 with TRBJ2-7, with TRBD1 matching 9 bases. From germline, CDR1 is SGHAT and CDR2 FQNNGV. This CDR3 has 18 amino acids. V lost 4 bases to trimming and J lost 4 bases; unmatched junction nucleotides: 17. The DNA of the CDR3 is TGTGCCAGCAGCTCCCCCAACAGGGGGCTTTGGTTTCTATACGAGCAGTACTTC. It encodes CASSSPNRGLWFLYEQYF.